Shown below are 32 T cell receptor beta chains from a single sample sequenced in a study of blood T cell repertoires in COVID-19. Only in-frame clones appear in the TCRdb table, and some are missing; sequencing was by immunoSEQ multiplex PCR. The data contain just over 300,000 clones, 80% to 90% of them singletons. Sequences were obtained from PBMCs or T cells enriched from blood (not recorded which). The receptors here all came from a man between 25 and 39 years old who had recovered from COVID-19.

In its sample, this clone was seen a few times. The rearrangement joins TRBV3-1 (or the pseudogene TRBV3-2) to TRBJ2-5; the D gene is possibly TRBD2 (6 bases). The ends were cut back, 1 base at V and 2 bases at J, with 14 bases in the middle. The CDR3 has 16 amino acids. Germline V CDR1 and CDR2: LGHDT, YNNKEL (reference sequence). The CDR3 DNA reads as TGTGCCAGCAGCCAAGGATACGGGACTTCACAAGAGACCCAGTACTTC. This encodes CASSQGYGTSQETQYF.

V gene TRBV29-1 combines with J gene TRBJ1-2, with 9 positions matching TRBD1. V trimming: 3 bases; J trimming: 5 bases; junction bases outside the gene matches: 7. CDR1 is SQVTM, CDR2 ANQGSEA, per germline. CDR3 length: 14 amino acids. As DNA, the CDR3 is TGCAGCGTTGATGGCCCGGGGACAGGGTATGGCTACACCTTC. Translated, it gives CSVDGPGTGYGYTF.

The rearrangement uses TRBV14 and TRBJ2-3; 11 bases align to TRBD2. The junction had 21 bases not matched to a gene; V was cut back by 1 base and J by 0 bases. Germline V gives CDR1 SGHDN, CDR2 FVKESK. The CDR3 is made up of 23 amino acids. The CDR3 DNA reads TGTGCCAGCAGCCAAGCCACCCCGCACAAAATAGCGGGGGGGCCCTTTAGCACAGATACGCAGTATTTT. Translation gives CASSQATPHKIAGGPFSTDTQYF.

The chain employs TRBV7-2 and TRBJ2-7; 9 nucleotides agree with TRBD1. The J segment lost 2 bases and the V segment lost 5 bases, leaving 7 bases of the junction unmatched. This CDR3 comprises 15 residues. CDR1 and CDR2 from the germline V gene are SGHTA and FQGNSA. CDR3 nucleotide sequence: TGTGCCAGCAGCCAAGGGACAGGGTTCGCCTACGAGCAGTACTTC. Encoded protein: CASSQGTGFAYEQYF.

As for this clone: The identical CDR3 is also encoded by other nucleotide sequences in the sample. The V call is TRBV3-1 (or the pseudogene TRBV3-2), the J call TRBJ1-5, with D tentatively TRBD1 (5 bases). Germline-derived CDR1 and CDR2 are LGHDT and YNNKEL (reference sequence). Trimming took 1 base from V and 7 from J, leaving 8 bases between them. The CDR3 runs to 13 residues. For the CDR3, the DNA is TGTGCCAGCAGCCAAGGCGGGGGACAGCCCCAGCATTTT. This translates into CASSQGGGQPQHF.

V gene TRBV7-2 combines with J gene TRBJ1-2, with 9 bases that match TRBD1. After removal of 5 bases from V and 6 bases from J, the junction contained 16 bases not matched to a gene. CDR3 length equals 17 residues. Germline CDR1 SGHTA, CDR2 FQGNSA. This CDR3 reads CASSPQGQGASGNGYTF. CDR3 DNA sequence: TGTGCCAGCAGCCCCCAGGGACAGGGTGCATCGGGCAATGGCTACACCTTC.

The chain recombines TRBV7-9 with TRBJ1-5, with no clear D. The CDR3 sequence is 13 residues long. Germline CDR1 SEHNR, CDR2 FQNEAQ (reference sequence). V shed 3 bases and J shed 5 bases, with 8 bases lying between them. Here the CDR3 DNA reads TGTGCCAGCAGCTTTGAGGAATATCAGCCCCAGCATTTT. Translating it yields CASSFEEYQPQHF.

For the CDR3, the DNA is TGTGCCAGCAGCCCCGGGACAGTTGGCGAGCAGTACTTC. This gives the protein CASSPGTVGEQYF. V is TRBV9 and J is TRBJ2-7, with 7 bases fitting TRBD1. V gave up 4 bases and J gave up 6 bases; unmatched junction bases: 7. The germline CDR1 and CDR2 sequences are SGDLS and YYNGEE. The CDR3 extends over 13 amino acids.

The CDR3 loop is CASSLVAGGLETQYF. CDR3 nucleotides: TGCGCCAGCAGTTTAGTAGCGGGGGGCCTGGAGACCCAGTACTTC. The chain employs TRBV5-1 and TRBJ2-5; 10 positions agree with TRBD2. CDR3 length: 15 amino acids. Germline-derived CDR1 and CDR2 are SGHRS and YFSETQ. The V segment lost 5 bases and the J segment 5 bases; nucleotides outside the gene matches: 9.

J is TRBJ1-2 and V is TRBV11-3; TRBD1 is a possible D gene (6 bases). Germline CDR1 and CDR2: SGHNT and YENEEA. Between the trimmed V and J ends, which lost 3 bases and 5 bases, there was a span of 7 bases. The CDR3 is made up of 12 amino acids. CDR3 sequence reads: CASSLGQYGYTF. CDR3 bases: TGTGCCAGCAGCTTGGGACAATATGGCTACACCTTC.

The chain couples TRBV20-1 to TRBJ1-1; D call uncertain. Trimming shortened V by 5 bases and J by 1 base, and 5 bases separated the two germline ends. The CDR3 spans 11 residues. Germline V gives CDR1 DFQATT, CDR2 SNEGSKA (reference sequence). The CDR3 nucleotides read TGCAGTGCTCTCTGGAACACTGAAGCTTTCTTT. This sequence encodes CSALWNTEAFF.

This sequence joins TRBV7-9 and TRBJ1-2; 10 bases line up with TRBD1. CDR3 length: 16 residues. Germline V gene data show CDR1 as SEHNR and CDR2 as FQNEAQ (reference sequence). J lost 2 bases, V lost 2 bases, and 5 bases had no gene match. This CDR3 reads CASSLLGTGANYGYTF. DNA of the CDR3: TGTGCCAGCAGCTTACTTGGGACAGGGGCAAACTATGGCTACACCTTC.

The chain uses TRBV7-9 and TRBJ1-2, with D perhaps TRBD1 (6 bases). The V end was cut by 2 bases, the J end by 7 bases, with 11 bases between. Looked up from germline, CDR1 is SEHNR and CDR2 is FQNEAQ (reference sequence). CDR3 length equals 13 residues. The CDR3 loop is CASSLSGGFGYTF. The CDR3 DNA follows: TGTGCCAGCAGCTTATCTGGGGGCTTTGGCTACACCTTC.

This chain joins TRBV30 and TRBJ1-4, with D perhaps matching TRBD1 (5 bases). The germline V gene has CDR1 GTSNPN and CDR2 SVGIG (reference sequence). Trimming stripped 2 bases from V and 7 bases from J, with 11 bases between. CDR3 size: 13 residues. The CDR3 region has the DNA TGTGCCTGGAGTAGGGCAGGGTTTGAAAAACTGTTTTTT. Protein product: CAWSRAGFEKLFF.

The chain uses TRBV18 and TRBJ2-7; weak D call: TRBD1 (5 bases). The J call may be wrong; the DNA end is better matched by TRBJ2-5. In germline, CDR1 is KGHSH, CDR2 LQKENI. The CDR3 has 13 residues. The CDR3: CASSQGIKETQYF. The CDR3 nucleotides are TGTGCCAGCTCACAGGGGATAAAAGAGACCCAGTACTTC.

The count of this clone is one. This sequence joins TRBV6-5 and TRBJ2-7; tentative D call: TRBD2 (5 bases). V gave up 6 bases and J gave up 7 bases, with 16 bases separating them. Germline V CDR1 and CDR2: MNHEY, SVGAGI. The CDR3 consists of 13 residues. The CDR3 reads CASRQLARGEQYF. For the CDR3, the DNA is TGTGCCAGCAGACAGCTCGCCCGGGGAGAGCAGTACTTC.

The V call is TRBV18, the J call TRBJ2-1; the match to TRBD1 covers 8 bases. The trim removed 3 bases at V and 3 bases at J, leaving 4 bases unmatched. CDR1 and CDR2 from the germline V gene are KGHSH and LQKENI. CDR3 size: 15 residues. CDR3 nucleotides: TGTGCCAGCTCACCTCCAGGGGGCCTCTACAATGAGCAGTTCTTC. The encoded protein is CASSPPGGLYNEQFF.

J is TRBJ1-4 and V is TRBV7-9; possibly TRBD1 for D (6 bases). The length of the CDR3 is 15 residues. From germline, CDR1 is SEHNR and CDR2 FQNEAQ (reference sequence). V lost 2 bases to trimming and J lost 5 bases, with 12 bases between them. The CDR3 DNA reads TGTGCCAGCAGCTTATTAGGGCAGGGGAATGAAAAACTGTTTTTT. This gives the protein CASSLLGQGNEKLFF.

The chain recombines TRBV30 with TRBJ1-6; TRBD1 matches at 7 bases. J was trimmed by 10 bases and V by 8 bases; bases with no gene match: 11. The CDR3 covers 13 residues. From germline, CDR1 is GTSNPN and CDR2 SVGIG (reference sequence). The CDR3 loop reads CAGTGQLGSPLHF. CDR3 coding DNA: TGTGCCGGTACGGGACAGTTGGGCTCACCCCTCCACTTT.

This chain links TRBV3-1 (or the pseudogene TRBV3-2) with TRBJ2-7, with a weak D call TRBD1 (5 bases). Trimming took 0 bases from V and 3 from J, leaving 12 bases between them. There are 15 residues in the CDR3. Germline CDR1 is LGHDT and CDR2 is YNNKEL (reference sequence). The CDR3 nucleotides are TGTGCCAGCAGCCAAGAGAGTTACCAGGGCTACGAGCAGTACTTC. Protein product: CASSQESYQGYEQYF.

The chain couples TRBV28 to TRBJ1-5, with D perhaps TRBD1 (6 bases). Per the germline V gene, CDR1 is MDHEN and CDR2 is SYDVKM. There are 15 residues in the CDR3. Trimming took off 6 bases at V and 4 bases at J, with 16 bases between the two ends. The CDR3 DNA reads as TGTGCCAGCAGATATCCAGGGGTAGAAAATCAGCCCCAGCATTTT. Amino acid sequence: CASRYPGVENQPQHF.

This clone came up once. The chain has TRBV10-1 and TRBJ2-7, with a weak D call TRBD1 (6 bases). The V end was cut by 3 bases, the J end by 0 bases, with 9 bases between. Germline CDR1 WNHNN, CDR2 SYGVQD (reference sequence). This CDR3 region has 14 residues. CDR3 in amino acids: CASSDDRSSYEQYF. CDR3 coding DNA: TGCGCCAGCAGTGATGACAGGAGCTCCTACGAGCAGTACTTC.

This chain links TRBV5-1 with TRBJ1-3, with 7 nucleotides matching TRBD1. The CDR3 extends over 17 amino acids. V shed 0 bases, J shed 2 bases, and the junction held 8 bases outside the gene matches. Per the germline V gene, CDR1 is SGHRS and CDR2 is YFSETQ. The CDR3 reads CASSLDGRQGTGNTIYF. CDR3 in DNA: TGCGCCAGCAGCTTGGATGGAAGACAGGGAACTGGAAACACCATATATTTT.

The chain has TRBV6-5 and TRBJ1-5, with a weak D call TRBD1 (5 bases). Germline values: CDR1 MNHEY, CDR2 SVGAGI. The V and J ends lost 11 bases and 0 bases respectively, with 14 bases between them. This CDR3 has 14 residues. CDR3 bases: TGTGCCGGTAGGGGTCATGGTAGCAATCAGCCCCAGCATTTT. Translated: CAGRGHGSNQPQHF.

Note on this clone: The junction does not match germline at one end; this may be a read error. The chain couples TRBV12-3 or TRBV12-4 to TRBJ2-5; D is unclear. There are 12 residues in the CDR3. CDR3 loop: CASSPSRLHLHF. CDR3 nucleotide sequence: TGTGCCAGCAGCCCCTCCCGACTCCACCTTCACTTC.

The genes are TRBV27 and TRBJ1-2; the D gene is possibly TRBD1 (5 bases). The germline V and J ends were trimmed by 8 bases and 4 bases, with 23 bases remaining between them. The germline V gene has CDR1 MNHEY and CDR2 SMNVEV (reference sequence). The CDR3 is made up of 16 amino acids. The CDR3 spells CASQPSPGLGGYGYTF. As DNA, the CDR3 is TGTGCCAGCCAACCCAGTCCGGGACTGGGGGGCTATGGCTACACCTTC.

The chain is built from TRBV5-8 and TRBJ2-3; TRBD1 aligns across 9 bases. Germline CDR1 SGHTS, CDR2 YDEGEE. Unmatched junction bases numbered 4, after V lost 3 bases and J lost 2 bases. The CDR3 is 15 amino acids. As DNA, the CDR3 is TGTGCCAGCAGCTATGGACAGGGGAACACAGATACGCAGTATTTT. Translating gives CASSYGQGNTDTQYF. Based on the CDR3 plus reference TRBV5-8 and TRBJ2-3, the full variable domain is EAGVTQSPTHLIKTRGQQATLRCSPISGHTSVYWYQQALGLGLQFLLWYDEGEERNRGNFPPRFSGRQFPNYSSELNVNALELEDSALYLCASSYGQGNTDTQYFGPGTRLTVL.

J is TRBJ2-1 and V is TRBV9; weak D call: TRBD1 (6 bases). CDR1 and CDR2 (germline): SGDLS, YYNGEE. V dropped 1 base and J dropped 5 bases, with 22 bases sitting between them. This CDR3 contains 18 residues. The CDR3 sequence: CASSVIQDSGHLNNEQFF. The DNA for the CDR3 is TGTGCCAGCAGCGTAATTCAGGATTCGGGACACCTTAACAATGAGCAGTTCTTC.

Only a few counts were recorded for this clone. The V call is TRBV3-1 (or the pseudogene TRBV3-2), the J call TRBJ2-5, with 8 positions matching TRBD1. The CDR3 loop spans 14 amino acids. Germline assignment: CDR1 LGHDT and CDR2 YNNKEL (reference sequence). The V segment lost 7 bases and the J segment 3 bases; nucleotides outside the gene matches: 7. The DNA for the CDR3 is TGTGCCAGCACCCGGTCAGGGGGCAAAGAGACCCAGTACTTC. Translating gives CASTRSGGKETQYF.

V is TRBV3-1 (or the pseudogene TRBV3-2) and J is TRBJ2-5; no clear D. Germline CDR1 LGHDT, CDR2 YNNKEL (reference sequence). V was clipped by 1 base and J by 2 bases, with 8 bases between them. The CDR3 spans 14 residues. This chain's CDR3 is CASSQGARQETQYF. CDR3 in DNA: TGTGCCAGCAGCCAAGGGGCCAGGCAAGAGACCCAGTACTTC.

The chain is built from TRBV25-1 and TRBJ2-7; D is perhaps TRBD2 (6 bases). Trimming stripped 7 bases from V and 1 base from J, with 14 bases between. This CDR3 is built from 14 residues. Germline loops: CDR1 MGHDK, CDR2 SYGVNS. CDR3 sequence reads: CASKDEGLSYEQYF. Written as DNA, the CDR3 is TGTGCCAGCAAGGACGAGGGACTTTCCTACGAGCAGTACTTC.

The chain combines TRBV5-1 with TRBJ1-1; a weak D match, TRBD1 (6 bases). The V end lost 4 bases, the J end lost 0 bases, and 19 bases lay between the germline ends. From germline, CDR1 is SGHRS and CDR2 YFSETQ. The CDR3 totals 17 residues. The CDR3 DNA reads as TGCGCCAGCAGCCCCAAAAATACAGGGAAATTGAACACTGAAGCTTTCTTT. It yields the protein CASSPKNTGKLNTEAFF.